This T cell receptor (beta chain) was captured by sequencing in a study of blood T cell repertoires in COVID-19. Overall study: T cells, B-cell-depleted T cells, or PBMCs provided the cDNA or gDNA that served as material.

Germline V gene lookup returns CDR1 SGHNT and CDR2 YYREEE (reference sequence). Trimming took 0 bases from V and 4 from J, leaving 16 bases between them. This CDR3 is 16 amino acids long. Methods used by the authors: Nucleated cell counts were estimated from reference gene primer amplification. TCRdb keeps only in-frame clones here, not all; method: immunoSEQ multiplex PCR. V and J calls and clone size are copied from that table; D and trimming were computed from the DNA. The sample holds 100,000 to 150,000 clones, around nine tenths seen once. While infection was still active, Seattle patients were enrolled and then followed longitudinally.

This receptor was obtained from a man between 60 and 75 years old with COVID-19, enrolled during active disease. The sequencing sample was made of peripheral blood. The V call is TRBV5-4, the J call TRBJ2-5, with D possibly being TRBD1 (6 bases). The CDR3 coding sequence is TGTGCCAGCAGCTTGGAGTCAGGGGCGTCAGGAGAGACCCAGTACTTC. This sequence encodes CASSLESGASGETQYF.